The next 17 T cell receptor beta chains were all read from a single sample in a study of blood T cell repertoires in COVID-19. Using immunoSEQ multiplex PCR, the repertoire was profiled, and TCRdb retains in-frame clones only, with some absent. The table has about 88,000 clones, more than 75% seen once; the top ten hold roughly 15%. Sequenced: peripheral blood. All receptors come from a woman in her seventies with acute or convalescent COVID-19.

The chain is built from TRBV28 and TRBJ1-6, with a tentative D call TRBD1 (5 bases). Germline V lookup: CDR1 MDHEN, CDR2 SYDVKM. V was trimmed by 4 bases and J by 4 bases, leaving 20 bases between them. The CDR3 loop spans 18 amino acids. CDR3 sequence (DNA): TGTGCCAGCAGTTCCTATCGAGACAGCGTCCGATATAATTCACCCCTCCACTTT. As protein: CASSSYRDSVRYNSPLHF.

The chain recombines TRBV20-1 with TRBJ1-2; tentative D call: TRBD1 (5 bases). The CDR3 spans 13 residues. In germline, CDR1 is DFQATT, CDR2 SNEGSKA (reference sequence). V was trimmed by 3 bases and J by 6 bases, leaving 14 bases between them. The CDR3 is CSASRQGTDGYTF. In DNA form, the CDR3 reads TGCAGTGCTAGTAGGCAGGGAACTGATGGCTACACCTTC.

This chain uses TRBV3-1 (or the pseudogene TRBV3-2) with TRBJ1-2; 7 bases align to TRBD1. CDR1 and CDR2 (germline): LGHDT, YNNKEL (reference sequence). The ends lost 5 bases at V and 2 bases at J; junction bases unmatched: 2. The CDR3 runs to 13 residues. This CDR3 reads CASSLGQNYGYTF. As DNA, the CDR3 is TGTGCCAGCAGCTTGGGACAGAACTATGGCTACACCTTC.

V and J are TRBV6-1 and TRBJ1-1, with a weak D call TRBD1 (5 bases). This CDR3 is built from 19 residues. The germline V and J ends were trimmed by 0 bases and 1 base, with 21 bases remaining between them. From germline, CDR1 is MNHNS and CDR2 SASEGT. The CDR3: CASSEALGLGGPPNTEAFF. The CDR3 nucleotides are TGTGCCAGCAGTGAAGCCCTGGGACTAGGTGGGCCCCCGAACACTGAAGCTTTCTTT.

This clone was observed a handful of times. The gene calls are TRBV19 and TRBJ2-1; TRBD2 matches at 13 bases. V lost 5 bases and J lost 8; bases outside the gene matches: 6. The CDR3 consists of 15 residues. Per germline, CDR1 LNHDA and CDR2 SQIVND (reference sequence). As DNA, the CDR3 is TGTGCCAGTAGTCCCTGGACTAGCGGGAGCGATGAGCAGTTCTTC. It is translated as CASSPWTSGSDEQFF.

The V and J genes are TRBV24-1 and TRBJ1-1, with TRBD1 matching over 9 bases. Germline CDR1 reads KGHDR; CDR2 reads SFDVKD. V shed 7 bases, J shed 6 bases, and the junction held 8 bases outside the gene matches. This CDR3 is 14 amino acids long. The CDR3 loop is CATRGTGSEPEAFF. CDR3 in DNA: TGTGCCACCAGGGGGACAGGGAGTGAACCTGAAGCTTTCTTT.

The gene calls are TRBV6-2 or TRBV6-3 and TRBJ2-2; maybe TRBD1 (6 bases). The CDR3 has 16 residues. V shed 2 bases and J shed 1 base, with 11 bases lying between them. Per germline, CDR1 MNHEY and CDR2 SVGEGT. CDR3 in DNA: TGTGCCAGCAGTTACGGTAGACAGGTGAACACCGGGGAGCTGTTTTTT. It codes for CASSYGRQVNTGELFF.

The chain joins TRBV28 to TRBJ2-3, with 11 bases aligning to TRBD2. Germline CDR1 MDHEN, CDR2 SYDVKM. CDR3 length: 18 residues. Germline trimming cut 5 bases from V and 4 bases from J; bases unmatched to any gene: 14. The CDR3 protein is CASSPASGGSVSPDTQYF. The CDR3, as DNA: TGTGCCAGCAGTCCGGCTAGCGGGGGGTCTGTGTCCCCAGATACGCAGTATTTT.

The chain combines TRBV5-4 with TRBJ1-2; tentatively, D is TRBD1 (5 bases). Germline loops: CDR1 SGHNT, CDR2 YYREEE (reference sequence). The CDR3 covers 16 residues. Between the trimmed V and J ends, which lost 6 bases and 3 bases, there was a span of 21 bases. For the CDR3, the DNA is TGTGCCAGCACTCAGGGCGCCGGGTTTTGGGACTATGGCTACACCTTC. Its protein is CASTQGAGFWDYGYTF.

The V gene is TRBV5-1, the J gene TRBJ2-2, with a possible D match to TRBD1 (5 bases). The CDR3 extends over 16 amino acids. The germline V and J ends were trimmed by 7 bases and 4 bases, with 20 bases remaining between them. Germline assignment: CDR1 SGHRS and CDR2 YFSETQ. The CDR3 loop is CASRLDSTRITGELFF. In nucleotides, the CDR3 is TGCGCCAGCCGCCTAGACAGCACCCGGATCACCGGGGAGCTGTTTTTT. Based on the CDR3 plus reference TRBV5-1 and TRBJ2-2, the full variable domain is KAGVTQTPRYLIKTRGQQVTLSCSPISGHRSVSWYQQTPGQGLQFLFEYFSETQRNKGNFPGRFSGRQFSNSRSEMNVSTLELGDSALYLCASRLDSTRITGELFFGEGSRLTVL.

The V gene is TRBV6-6, the J gene TRBJ1-2, with D hard to call. The ends were cut back, 10 bases at V and 1 base at J, with 10 bases in the middle. Germline CDR1 and CDR2: MNHNY and SVGAGI (reference sequence). The CDR3 is 12 residues long. The DNA of the CDR3 is TGTGCCACCTCACCAGATAACTATGGCTACACCTTC. This gives the protein CATSPDNYGYTF.

This rearrangement joins TRBV7-2 to TRBJ1-3; D possibly corresponds to TRBD1 (5 bases). The CDR3 consists of 15 residues. CDR1 and CDR2 (germline): SGHTA, FQGNSA. With 5 bases removed from V and 3 bases from J, the gap between germline ends came to 14 bases. The CDR3 sequence is CASSVTGTSGNTIYF. The CDR3 coding sequence is TGTGCCAGCAGCGTGACCGGGACTAGTGGAAACACCATATATTTT.

This chain uses TRBV21-1 with TRBJ2-7; TRBD1, the D gene given by the table, was not confirmed from the DNA. TRBV21-1 constitutes a pseudogene. This CDR3 is built from 18 residues. CDR3 DNA sequence: TGTGCCAGCAGCAAAAGGAGCACCTTTAGACAGGCCTCCTACGAGCAGTACGTC. Its protein is CASSKRSTFRQASYEQYV.

This chain connects TRBV7-8 to TRBJ1-5, with unresolved D. The CDR3 contains 15 residues. The V end lost 1 base, the J end lost 6 bases, and 13 bases lay between the germline ends. CDR1 SGHVS and CDR2 FQNEAQ come from the germline V gene. The chain's CDR3 is CASSLDLAVSQPQHF. For the CDR3, the DNA is TGTGCCAGCAGCTTAGATCTGGCCGTCAGTCAGCCCCAGCATTTT.

The genes are TRBV21-1 and TRBJ1-1; the DNA was not compared with TRBD1, the D call given in the table. TRBV21-1 is a documented pseudogene. CDR3 length: 14 residues. CDR3 nucleotide sequence: TGTGCCAGCAGCGCCGGACAGGAGAACACTGAAGCTTTCTTT. Amino acid sequence: CASSAGQENTEAFF.

The chain recombines TRBV2 with TRBJ1-1, with no clear D. This CDR3 has 14 residues. V lost 6 bases to trimming and J lost 0 bases, with 11 bases between them. Germline-derived CDR1 and CDR2 are SNHLY and FYNNEI. CDR3 sequence reads: CASRVLGMNTEAFF. As DNA, the CDR3 is TGTGCCAGCAGAGTACTTGGTATGAACACTGAAGCTTTCTTT. Full variable domain (missing parts from reference TRBV2 and TRBJ1-1): EPEVTQTPSHQVTQMGQEVILRCVPISNHLYFYWYRQILGQKVEFLVSFYNNEISEKSEIFDDQFSVERPDGSNFTLKIRSTKLEDSAMYFCASRVLGMNTEAFFGQGTRLTVV.

The chain has TRBV7-9 and TRBJ1-4, with TRBD1 matching over 10 bases. The CDR3 length is 16 residues. Germline V CDR1 and CDR2: SEHNR, FQNEAQ (reference sequence). Trimming at V came to 5 bases and at J to 7 bases, leaving 10 bases not matched to a gene. CDR3 sequence reads: CASSPYRQGAVEKLFF. The DNA for the CDR3 is TGTGCCAGCAGCCCCTATCGACAGGGGGCGGTTGAAAAACTGTTTTTT.